This T cell receptor (beta chain) originates from a study of blood T cells in healthy people across ages. With a J-beta primer mix and a sample-barcoded 5' primer, a second PCR ran about 7 to 12 cycles. Each CDR3 protein gets one entry after TCRdb re-called the 5' RACE reads with MiXCR. The profile shows about 930,000 distinct CDR3 sequences, 25% to 30% of them singletons. This same sample was also part of a study on T cells of mothers and their children. That work states: Mothers yielded over 9 million CDR3 reads, children 2.5 million to 3.5 million each. Persistent microchimeric T cell clones were sought, and none were detected.

The clonotype comes from a woman aged 40 to 50 in good health. Sequences were obtained from blood.

The CDR3, as DNA: TGTGCCAGCAGCCAAGCGGCAGGGAACACCGGGGAGCTGTTTTTT. Protein: CASSQAAGNTGELFF. The chain employs TRBV3-1 and TRBJ2-2; D is ambiguous. This CDR3 spans 15 amino acids. The germline gives CDR1 LGHDT, CDR2 YNNKEL (reference sequence). Trimming pared 1 base from V and 1 base from J, leaving 7 bases between.